This T cell receptor (beta chain) was profiled in a study of T cells in Graves' hyperthyroidism and ophthalmopathy. Study-wide context: At initial diagnosis, before any treatment had begun, peripheral blood was obtained. Study-wide findings and caveats: Ophthalmopathy was predicted by the model a median of roughly 6.7 months ahead of onset.

Amplified TCR beta CDR3 regions came from RNA transcripts. The primer set for the first-round RT-PCR of the TCR CDR3 was HTBI. One entry per CDR3 protein, called by TCRdb with MiXCR from the multiplex PCR reads. The sample lists a few hundred thousand distinct CDR3 sequences, approximately 13% occurring once. This clonotype was seen a handful of times. Its antigen remains unidentified. Each patient was aged 18 to 65 and had newly diagnosed hyperthyroidism of under 2 months' duration. Diagnosing involved the use of clinical symptoms, serum thyroxine and TRAb, thyroid ultrasound and orbital computed tomography. CDR1 is MNHNS and CDR2 is SASEGT in the germline V gene. V was clipped by 6 bases and J by 2 bases, with 14 bases between them. The CDR3 runs to 15 residues.

The clonotype originates from a man aged 25-40 years with Graves' hyperthyroidism that later progressed to Graves' ophthalmopathy. The rearrangement joins TRBV6-1 to TRBJ1-5; TRBD1 might be the D (6 bases). Sequenced: blood. The CDR3 DNA reads as TGTGCCAGCAGATTCAACAGGGAAGGCAATCAGCCCCAGCATTTT. It encodes CASRFNREGNQPQHF.